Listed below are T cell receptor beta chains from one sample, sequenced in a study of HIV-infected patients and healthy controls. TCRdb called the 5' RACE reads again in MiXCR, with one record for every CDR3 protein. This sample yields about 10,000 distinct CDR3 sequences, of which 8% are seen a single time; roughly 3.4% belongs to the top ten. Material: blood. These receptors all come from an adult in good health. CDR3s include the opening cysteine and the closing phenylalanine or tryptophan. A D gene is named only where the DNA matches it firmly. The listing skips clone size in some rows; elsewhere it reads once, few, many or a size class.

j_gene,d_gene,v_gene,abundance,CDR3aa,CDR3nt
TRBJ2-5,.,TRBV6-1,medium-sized,CASSESPRTAFQETQYF,TGTGCCAGCAGTGAATCCCCACGGACAGCCTTCCAAGAGACCCAGTACTTC
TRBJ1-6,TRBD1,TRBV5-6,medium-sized,CASSSGQGSSPLHF,TGTGCCAGCAGCTCGGGACAGGGAAGTTCACCCCTCCACTTT
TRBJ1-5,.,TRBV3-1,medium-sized,CASSRGPQTSNQPQHF,TGTGCCAGCAGCCGGGGCCCGCAGACGAGCAATCAGCCCCAGCATTTT
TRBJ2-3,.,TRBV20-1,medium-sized,CSARAGAEPDTQYF,TGCAGTGCTAGAGCGGGTGCCGAACCAGATACGCAGTATTTT
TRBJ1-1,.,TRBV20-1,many,CSASFLGDTEAFF,TGCAGTGCTAGCTTCCTGGGGGACACTGAAGCTTTCTTT
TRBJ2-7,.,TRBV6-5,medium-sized,CASSYWSDSYEQYF,TGTGCCAGCAGTTACTGGTCAGACTCCTACGAGCAGTACTTC
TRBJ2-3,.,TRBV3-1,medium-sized,CASSQGTTDTQYF,TGTGCCAGCAGCCAAGGCACTACGGATACGCAGTATTTT
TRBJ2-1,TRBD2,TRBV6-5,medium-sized,CASSSGTSGASSYNEQFF,TGTGCCAGCAGTTCAGGGACTAGCGGGGCTAGCTCCTACAATGAGCAGTTCTTC
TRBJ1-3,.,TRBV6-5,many,CASSSGDGVSGNTIYF,TGTGCCAGCAGTTCGGGGGACGGAGTCTCTGGAAACACCATATATTTT
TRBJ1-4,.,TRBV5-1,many,CASSFSTARNEKLFF,TGCGCCAGCAGCTTCTCGACAGCTCGGAATGAAAAACTGTTTTTT
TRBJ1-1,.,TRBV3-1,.,CASSQRDTKYTEAFF,TGTGCCAGCAGCCAGAGGGACACAAAGTACACTGAAGCTTTCTTT
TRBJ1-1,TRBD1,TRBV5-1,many,CASSLGTGAPEAFF,TGCGCCAGCAGCTTGGGGACAGGGGCTCCTGAAGCTTTCTTT
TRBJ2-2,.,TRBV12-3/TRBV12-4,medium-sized,CASSNLRLMNTGELFF,TGTGCCAGCAGCAACCTGCGACTGATGAACACCGGGGAGCTGTTTTTT
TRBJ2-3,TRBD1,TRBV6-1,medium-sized,CASTEGQGPDTQYF,TGTGCCAGCACCGAGGGACAGGGGCCAGATACGCAGTATTTT
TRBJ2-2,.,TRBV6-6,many,CASSYSSYTGELFF,TGTGCCAGCAGTTACTCGTCCTACACCGGGGAGCTGTTTTTT
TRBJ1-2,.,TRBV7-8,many,CASSSPIGESSNYGYTF,TGTGCCAGCAGCTCGCCCATAGGGGAGTCTTCTAACTATGGCTACACCTTC
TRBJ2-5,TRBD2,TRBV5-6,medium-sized,CASSRLAGVRETQYF,TGTGCCAGCAGTCGTCTAGCGGGGGTTAGAGAGACCCAGTACTTC
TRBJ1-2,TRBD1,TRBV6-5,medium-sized,CASSYIGTGLEGYTF,TGTGCCAGCAGTTACATCGGGACAGGTTTGGAAGGCTACACCTTC
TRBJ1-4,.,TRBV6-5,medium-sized,CASSYSQGDEKLFF,TGTGCCAGCAGTTACTCACAGGGAGATGAAAAACTGTTTTTT
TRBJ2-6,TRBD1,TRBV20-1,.,CSARVRGIQGAGANVLTF,TGCAGTGCTAGAGTGAGGGGTATACAGGGGGCTGGGGCCAACGTCCTGACTTTC
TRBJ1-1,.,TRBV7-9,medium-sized,CASVTAGGMNTEAFF,TGTGCCAGCGTCACCGCGGGCGGTATGAACACTGAAGCTTTCTTT
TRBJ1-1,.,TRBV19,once,CASSASWGRTEAFF,TGTGCCAGTAGCGCGTCGTGGGGAAGGACTGAAGCTTTCTTT
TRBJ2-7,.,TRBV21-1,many,CASTVPRDQGTSVVITKSYEQYF,TGTGCCAGCACCGTACCGAGAGACCAGGGGACTAGCGTTGTAATTACCAAAAGCTACGAGCAGTACTTC
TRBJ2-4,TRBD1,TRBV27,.,CASSGTGALFPGLNIQYF,TGTGCCAGCAGTGGGACAGGGGCCCTTTTTCCTGGCCTAAACATTCAGTACTTC
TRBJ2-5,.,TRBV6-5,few,CASGDKETQYF,TGTGCCAGCGGTGATAAAGAGACCCAGTACTTC
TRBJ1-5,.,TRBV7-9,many,CASSLDSRRNQPQHF,TGTGCCAGCAGCTTAGACTCTAGACGCAATCAGCCCCAGCATTTT
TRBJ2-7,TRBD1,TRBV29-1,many,CSVEQQGVAEQYF,TGCAGCGTTGAACAACAGGGGGTGGCCGAGCAGTACTTC
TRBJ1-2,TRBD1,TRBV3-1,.,CASSQTDRGYGYTF,TGTGCCAGCAGCCAAACGGACAGGGGGTATGGCTACACCTTC
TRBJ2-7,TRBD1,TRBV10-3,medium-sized,CAISVGQSSYEQYF,TGTGCCATCAGTGTGGGACAGTCTTCCTACGAGCAGTACTTC
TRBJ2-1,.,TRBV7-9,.,CASSFGQISYNEQFF,TGTGCCAGCAGCTTCGGACAGATCTCCTACAATGAGCAGTTCTTC
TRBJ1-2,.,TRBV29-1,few,CSAGGANYGYTF,TGCAGCGCAGGAGGGGCCAACTATGGCTACACCTTC
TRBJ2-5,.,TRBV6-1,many,CASFWGGGQVETQYF,TGTGCCAGCTTCTGGGGGGGGGGCCAAGTGGAGACCCAGTACTTC
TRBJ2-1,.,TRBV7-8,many,CASSLVLTGVTEQFF,TGTGCCAGCAGCTTAGTATTAACGGGCGTGACCGAGCAGTTCTTC
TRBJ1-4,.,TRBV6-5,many,CASRLDPQNEKLFF,TGTGCCAGCAGGCTAGATCCCCAGAATGAAAAACTGTTTTTT
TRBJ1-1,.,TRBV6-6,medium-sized,CASSFREDTEAFF,TGTGCCAGCAGTTTCAGGGAGGACACTGAAGCTTTCTTT
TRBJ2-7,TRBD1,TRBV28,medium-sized,CATEGQNLRGQYF,TGTGCCACCGAGGGACAGAATCTACGCGGGCAGTACTTC
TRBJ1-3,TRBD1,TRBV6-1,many,CASREQGWPGNTIYF,TGTGCCAGCCGAGAACAGGGGTGGCCTGGAAACACCATATATTTT
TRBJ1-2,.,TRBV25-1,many,CASSEFFLGGGPVLDGYTF,TGTGCCAGCAGTGAATTTTTTCTAGGGGGGGGGCCGGTTCTAGATGGCTACACCTTC
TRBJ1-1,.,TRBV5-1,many,CASRPDGAEAFF,TGCGCCAGCAGACCGGACGGGGCTGAAGCTTTCTTT
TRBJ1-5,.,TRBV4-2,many,CASSQDFGAPQHF,TGTGCCAGCAGCCAAGATTTTGGGGCCCCCCAGCATTTT
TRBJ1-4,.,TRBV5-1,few,CASSLEGFATNEKLFF,TGCGCCAGCAGCTTGGAAGGGTTTGCGACTAATGAAAAACTGTTTTTT
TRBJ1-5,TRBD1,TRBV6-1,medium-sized,CASSTQVTGGYQPQHF,TGTGCCAGCAGTACCCAGGTGACAGGGGGCTATCAGCCCCAGCATTTT
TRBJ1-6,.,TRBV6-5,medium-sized,CASRLGDRSPLHF,TGTGCCAGCCGCCTCGGGGATCGATCACCCCTCCACTTT
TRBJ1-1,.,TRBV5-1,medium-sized,CASSLGLGISEAFF,TGCGCCAGCAGCTTGGGTCTAGGGATCTCTGAAGCTTTCTTT
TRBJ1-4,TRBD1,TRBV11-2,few,CASSSWTGGTNEKLFF,TGTGCCAGCAGCTCATGGACAGGGGGCACTAATGAAAAACTGTTTTTT
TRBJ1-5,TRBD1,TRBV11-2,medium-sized,CASSFNTGEQPQHF,TGTGCCAGCAGCTTTAATACAGGGGAACAGCCCCAGCATTTT
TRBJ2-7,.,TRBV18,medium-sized,CASSPMGSYEQYF,TGTGCCAGCTCACCTATGGGGTCCTACGAGCAGTACTTC
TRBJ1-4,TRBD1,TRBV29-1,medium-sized,CSVEGQGGKLFF,TGCAGCGTTGAGGGACAGGGCGGAAAACTGTTTTTT
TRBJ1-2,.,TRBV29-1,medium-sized,CSVEVRPGSYTF,TGCAGCGTTGAGGTGCGTCCGGGGAGCTACACCTTC
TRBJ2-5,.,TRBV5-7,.,CASSSRGSQETQYF,TGTGCCAGCAGCTCCCGAGGCAGTCAAGAGACCCAGTACTTC
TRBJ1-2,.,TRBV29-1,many,CSVEERQHYGYTF,TGCAGCGTTGAAGAGCGACAGCACTATGGCTACACCTTC
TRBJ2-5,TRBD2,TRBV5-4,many,CASSTSGVQETQYF,TGTGCCAGCAGCACTAGCGGGGTACAAGAGACCCAGTACTTC